These T cell receptor beta chains were read from a single sample in a study of memory CD4+ T cells and cytomegalovirus serostatus. Generated by immunoSEQ multiplex PCR, the TCRdb table keeps only in-frame clones and is missing some. In the table there are 85,000 to 100,000 clones, 80% of which are singletons. Sequences were obtained from memory CD4+ T cells from blood. Every receptor here comes from an adult in good health and CMV-seropositive. Both conserved end residues are part of each CDR3. The D gene is left open where the match is weak. Size tells how often a clone was seen (once, few, many) or the class of an expanded clone, and some rows leave it out.

d_call clone_size j_call v_call cdr3_nt cdr3_aa
- - TRBJ1-4 TRBV5-5 TGTGCCAGCAGCTTGGGGCCCGAGGAAAAACTGTTTTTT CASSLGPEEKLFF
- - TRBJ2-1 TRBV4-1 TGCGCCAGCAGCCAAGGGGAAACAGAGCGCCTGAACCGGATTGAGCAGTTCTTC CASSQGETERLNRIEQFF
TRBD2 - TRBJ2-1 TRBV19 TGTGCCAGTCTCCCCGGGGGGGCAGGGGTGCATGAGCAGTTCTTC CASLPGGAGVHEQFF
- - TRBJ2-4 TRBV4-2 TGTGCCAGCAGCCAAGATTCCACCCCCAAAAACATTCAGTACTTC CASSQDSTPKNIQYF
- - TRBJ2-7 TRBV5-8 TGTGCCAGCAGCTTGGGCGTCAGAGAGGGCTACGAGCAGTACTTC CASSLGVREGYEQYF
TRBD1 - TRBJ1-3 TRBV4-3 TGCGCCAGCAGCCAAGAACCGGGACAGAACTCTGGAAACACCATATATTTT CASSQEPGQNSGNTIYF
- - TRBJ2-3 TRBV10-3 TGTGCCATCAGTGAGTCAGGGTGGGGGGCAACAGATACGCAGTATTTT CAISESGWGATDTQYF
- - TRBJ1-2 TRBV27 TGTGCCAGCAGTTTAGAGGGCGTCGGGGGCTACACCTTC CASSLEGVGGYTF
- - TRBJ2-7 TRBV11-1 TGTGCCAGCAGCCGGACCAAATACGAGCAGTACTTC CASSRTKYEQYF
- - TRBJ2-6 TRBV10-1 TGCGCCAGCAGTGAGCGCGGGACAGGTACTAGCGGTAGCTCTGGGGCCAACGTCCTGACTTTC CASSERGTGTSGSSGANVLTF
TRBD1 - TRBJ1-4 TRBV29-1 TGCAGCGTCGGACAGGGGACTGAAAAACTGTTTTTT CSVGQGTEKLFF
- - TRBJ1-5 TRBV4-1 TGCGCCAGCAGCCAAGATGGCGGCATCGGAAATCAGCCCCAGCATTTT CASSQDGGIGNQPQHF
TRBD2 - TRBJ2-3 TRBV29-1 TGCAGCGTTGGGGGGACTAGCGCGGGGCCAGATACGCAGTATTTT CSVGGTSAGPDTQYF
- many TRBJ2-7 TRBV5-6 TGTGCCAGCAGCTCCGCTATTAGAACCGAGCAGTACTTC CASSSAIRTEQYF
- few TRBJ2-7 TRBV18 TGTGCCAGCTCACGCCCAGCGGGCGAGTTAGGGGAGCAGTACTTC CASSRPAGELGEQYF
TRBD1 - TRBJ2-2 TRBV11-3 TGTGCCAGCAGCTTAATAGGGGGCAACACCGGGGAGCTGTTTTTT CASSLIGGNTGELFF
- - TRBJ2-4 TRBV7-9 TGTGCCAGCAGCTACGGGGGTGAAAACATTCAGTACTTC CASSYGGENIQYF
- - TRBJ1-1 TRBV5-1 TGCGCCAGCAGCTTTGGGGGAGGGGGAACCTCTGAAGCTTTCTTT CASSFGGGGTSEAFF
TRBD1 - TRBJ2-3 TRBV5-1 TGCGCCAGCAGCTTGATTGGAGACAGGGGCACAGATACGCAGTATTTT CASSLIGDRGTDTQYF
- many TRBJ1-1 TRBV7-9 TGTGCCAGCAGACTGGGGGCCGGCACTGAAGCTTTCTTT CASRLGAGTEAFF
- - TRBJ2-5 TRBV18 TGTGCCAGCTCACCACTCAGAGGGTTCGGAGAGACCCAGTACTTC CASSPLRGFGETQYF
- few TRBJ1-4 TRBV19 TGTGCCAGTAGTATAGAAAAAGGGGTTACTGAAAAACTGTTTTTT CASSIEKGVTEKLFF
TRBD1 - TRBJ2-7 TRBV19 TGTGCCAGTAGTAAGGACAGGGGGAACTACGAGCAGTACTTC CASSKDRGNYEQYF
- - TRBJ1-5 TRBV28 TGTGCCAGCAGCCGACAGCTTTTGGAGCCCCAGCATTTT CASSRQLLEPQHF
TRBD1 - TRBJ2-3 TRBV18 TGTGCCAGCTCACCGAGTTCATCGGGACAGGGCCCGACAGATACGCAGTATTTT CASSPSSSGQGPTDTQYF
- few TRBJ2-6 TRBV19 TGTGCCAGTAGTATCCGGGCAGGGCCCAACTCTGGGGCCAACGTCCTGACTTTC CASSIRAGPNSGANVLTF
- once TRBJ2-2 TRBV9 TGTGCCAGCAGCGTAGGGGACCGCAGCGGGGAGCTGTTTTTT CASSVGDRSGELFF
TRBD1 - TRBJ1-2 TRBV28 TGTGCCAGCAGTGGTACAGGGGGCGATTCAGGCTATGGCTACACCTTC CASSGTGGDSGYGYTF
- - TRBJ1-1 TRBV28 TGTGCCAGCACCTTTCCGATGAACACTGAAGCTTTCTTT CASTFPMNTEAFF
- - TRBJ2-7 TRBV11-3 TGTGCCAGCAGCTTAGTAGCAGGGAGCAACGAGCAGTACTTC CASSLVAGSNEQYF
- - TRBJ1-2 TRBV5-8 TGTGCCAGCAGCCCAGGTCCCGGGAACCCCTATGGCTACACCTTC CASSPGPGNPYGYTF
TRBD2 - TRBJ2-2 TRBV18 TGTGCCAGCTCACCTGAACTAGCGGGATGGATGGGGGAGCTGTTTTTT CASSPELAGWMGELFF
TRBD1 - TRBJ2-7 TRBV18 TGTGCCAGCTCCCTGTACCGGGACAGGGTAGGAAACGAGCAGTACTTC CASSLYRDRVGNEQYF
- - TRBJ2-1 TRBV5-1 TGCGCCAGCAGCGGGGTTGAGGGCAGTTCCTACAATGAGCAGTTCTTC CASSGVEGSSYNEQFF
- - TRBJ1-2 TRBV7-9 TGTGCCAGCAGCCCCCCCGGGGGGGACTTTGGCTACACCTTC CASSPPGGDFGYTF
TRBD1 - TRBJ1-4 TRBV5-1 TGCGCCAGCGGCCCGGGACAGGTCTATAATGAAAAACTGTTTTTT CASGPGQVYNEKLFF
- once TRBJ2-3 TRBV28 TGTGCCAGCAGTTTATGGGAGGGGGCAAAAGATACGCAGTATTTT CASSLWEGAKDTQYF
TRBD2 - TRBJ2-3 TRBV9 TGTGCCAGCAGCCCGAGAAGGGGGACTAGCGGTTACACAGATACGCAGTATTTT CASSPRRGTSGYTDTQYF
- once TRBJ2-3 TRBV10-2 TGCGCCAGCAGGGTCAGCCAACTCACAGATACGCAGTATTTT CASRVSQLTDTQYF
TRBD1 few TRBJ1-2 TRBV28 TGTGCCAGCAGTGTGAACAGGGGGGCCTATGGCTACACCTTC CASSVNRGAYGYTF
- - TRBJ2-3 TRBV5-4 TGTGCCAGCAGCTTGGCGGATACGCAGTATTTT CASSLADTQYF